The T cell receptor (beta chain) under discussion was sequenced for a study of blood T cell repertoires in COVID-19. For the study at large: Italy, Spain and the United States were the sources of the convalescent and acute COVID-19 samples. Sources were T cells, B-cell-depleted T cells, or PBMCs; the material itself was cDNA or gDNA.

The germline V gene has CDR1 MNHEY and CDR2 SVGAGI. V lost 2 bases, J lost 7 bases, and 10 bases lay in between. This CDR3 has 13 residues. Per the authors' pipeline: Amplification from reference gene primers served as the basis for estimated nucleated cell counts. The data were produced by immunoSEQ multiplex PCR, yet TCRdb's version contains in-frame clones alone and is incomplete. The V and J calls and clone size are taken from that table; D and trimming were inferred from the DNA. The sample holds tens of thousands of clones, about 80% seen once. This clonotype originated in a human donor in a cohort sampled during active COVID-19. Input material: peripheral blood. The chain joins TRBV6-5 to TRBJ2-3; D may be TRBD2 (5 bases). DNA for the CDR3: TGTGCCAGCAGTTACCTTGCGGACTATACGCAGTATTTT. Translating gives CASSYLADYTQYF.